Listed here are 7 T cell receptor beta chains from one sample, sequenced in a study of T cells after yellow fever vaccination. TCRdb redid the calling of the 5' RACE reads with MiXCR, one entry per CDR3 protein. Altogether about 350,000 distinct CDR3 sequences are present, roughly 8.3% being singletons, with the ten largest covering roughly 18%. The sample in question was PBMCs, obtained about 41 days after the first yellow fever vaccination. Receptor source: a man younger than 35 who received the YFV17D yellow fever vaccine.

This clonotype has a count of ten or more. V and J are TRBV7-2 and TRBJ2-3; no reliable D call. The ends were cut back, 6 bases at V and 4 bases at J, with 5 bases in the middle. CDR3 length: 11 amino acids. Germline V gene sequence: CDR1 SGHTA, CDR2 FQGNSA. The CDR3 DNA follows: TGTGCCAGCAGACTGGCAGATACGCAGTATTTT. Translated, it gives CASRLADTQYF.

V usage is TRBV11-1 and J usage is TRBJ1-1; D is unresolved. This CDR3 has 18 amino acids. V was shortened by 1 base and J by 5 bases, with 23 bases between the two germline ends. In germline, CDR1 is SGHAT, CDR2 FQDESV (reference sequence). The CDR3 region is CASSLDSVGIIFGTEAFF. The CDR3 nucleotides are TGTGCCAGCAGCTTAGATTCGGTCGGAATTATTTTTGGGACTGAAGCTTTCTTT. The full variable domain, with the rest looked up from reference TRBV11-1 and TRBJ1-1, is EAEVAQSPRYKITEKSQAVAFWCDPISGHATLYWYRQILGQGPELLVQFQDESVVDDSQLPKDRFSAERLKGVDSTLKIQPAELGDSAMYLCASSLDSVGIIFGTEAFFGQGTRLTVV.

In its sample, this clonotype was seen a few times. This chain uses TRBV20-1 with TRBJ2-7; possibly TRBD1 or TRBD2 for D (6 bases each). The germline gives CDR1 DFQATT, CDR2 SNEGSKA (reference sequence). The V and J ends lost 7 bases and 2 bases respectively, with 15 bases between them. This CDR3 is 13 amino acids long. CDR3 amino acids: CSGPRGAPYEQYF. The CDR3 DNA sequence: TGCAGTGGCCCTAGGGGGGCCCCCTACGAGCAGTACTTC.

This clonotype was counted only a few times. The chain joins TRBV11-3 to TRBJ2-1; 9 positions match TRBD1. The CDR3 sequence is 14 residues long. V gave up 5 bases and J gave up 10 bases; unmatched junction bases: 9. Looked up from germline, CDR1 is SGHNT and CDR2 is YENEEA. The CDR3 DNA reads TGTGCCAGCAGCCCTGGGAGGGGACAGGGAGAGCAGTTCTTC. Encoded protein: CASSPGRGQGEQFF.

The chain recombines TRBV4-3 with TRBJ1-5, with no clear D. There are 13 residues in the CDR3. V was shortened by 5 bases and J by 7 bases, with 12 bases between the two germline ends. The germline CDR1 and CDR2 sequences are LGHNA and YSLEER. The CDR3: CASSSLVGQPQHF. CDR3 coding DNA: TGCGCCAGCAGCTCATTGGTGGGACAGCCCCAGCATTTT.

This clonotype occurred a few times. CDR3 nucleotides: TGCGCCAGCAGCTTGCCGGACAGGCCGGGACTAGCGGTCTACGAGCAGTACTTC. Encoded protein: CASSLPDRPGLAVYEQYF. The J gene is TRBJ2-7, the V gene TRBV5-1, with 11 bases identical to TRBD2. The CDR3 is 18 residues long. Per germline, CDR1 SGHRS and CDR2 YFSETQ. V lost 1 base, J lost 3 bases, and 12 bases stayed unmatched.

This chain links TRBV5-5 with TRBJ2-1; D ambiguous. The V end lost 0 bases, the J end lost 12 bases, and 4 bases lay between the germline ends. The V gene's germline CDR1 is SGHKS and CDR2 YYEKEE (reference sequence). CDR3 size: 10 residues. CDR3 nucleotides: TGTGCCAGCAGCTTGGGGGGGCAGTTCTTC. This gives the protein CASSLGGQFF.